The 32 T cell receptor beta chains reported below all come from one sample, sequenced in a study of OX40 agonist ivuxolimab in advanced cancers. TCRdb's copy holds only in-frame clones and misses some; the assay was immunoSEQ multiplex PCR. Counted here are roughly 86,000 clones, 80% to 95% occurring once; the ten biggest clones make up 1% to 1.3%. Sequenced material: CD4+ or CD8+ T cells sorted from blood, taken in a trial of the OX40 agonist ivuxolimab. These receptors were taken from an adult with an advanced solid tumor such as melanoma, head and neck, liver or kidney cancer.

The chain joins TRBV30 to TRBJ1-3; D is undetermined. Germline V gene data show CDR1 as GTSNPN and CDR2 as SVGIG (reference sequence). The CDR3 contains 12 residues. The V end lost 2 bases, the J end lost 3 bases, and 5 bases lay between the germline ends. The CDR3 is CAWSLFGNTIYF. Written as DNA, the CDR3 is TGTGCCTGGAGTCTATTTGGAAACACCATATATTTT.

The V call is TRBV11-3, the J call TRBJ2-3, with 13 nucleotides matching TRBD2. The V gene end was trimmed by 4 bases and the J gene end by 4 bases; junction bases not matched to a gene: 8. CDR3 length: 17 amino acids. Germline CDR1 is SGHNT and CDR2 is YENEEA. CDR3 region: CASSSGTSGIGADTQYF. CDR3 DNA sequence: TGTGCCAGCAGCTCCGGGACTAGCGGGATTGGGGCAGATACGCAGTATTTT.

The table lists this clone with a count of one. The chain is built from TRBV28 and TRBJ1-2; no firm D call. This CDR3 region has 12 residues. V was cut by 3 bases and J by 10 bases, with 12 bases left in between. The V gene's germline CDR1 is MDHEN and CDR2 SYDVKM. CDR3 nucleotides: TGTGCCAGCAGTTTCTCCTCAAGCGCCTACACCTTC. This translates into CASSFSSSAYTF.

The V gene is TRBV6-1, the J gene TRBJ1-1; D may be TRBD1 (6 bases). The germline CDR1 and CDR2 sequences are MNHNS and SASEGT. Trimming took off 5 bases at V and 4 bases at J, with 11 bases between the two ends. The CDR3 totals 13 residues. This CDR3 reads CASSQQGSTEAFF. DNA for the CDR3: TGTGCCAGCAGTCAACAGGGTAGCACTGAAGCTTTCTTT.

V is TRBV21-1 and J is TRBJ2-5; TRBD1, the table's D call, was not compared with the DNA. TRBV21-1 counts as a pseudogene. The CDR3 has 19 residues. The CDR3 DNA reads as TGTGCCAGCAATGCCACGAGCTTTTTGGGACAGGGGGACCAAGGGGCCCAGTACTTC. It codes for CASNATSFLGQGDQGAQYF.

The rearrangement joins TRBV4-3 to TRBJ1-2; tentative D call: TRBD1 (5 bases). This CDR3 spans 15 amino acids. Germline CDR1 and CDR2: LGHNA and YSLEER. V lost 2 bases, J lost 7 bases, and 17 bases lay in between. CDR3 DNA sequence: TGCGCCAGCAGCCAATTAATGAGGGGCCGTGCTGGCTACACCTTC. Translated: CASSQLMRGRAGYTF.

Only one count was recorded for this clone. V is TRBV18 and J is TRBJ2-7; D perhaps matches TRBD1 (6 bases). CDR3 length: 14 amino acids. With 5 bases removed from V and 5 bases from J, the gap between germline ends came to 16 bases. CDR1 is KGHSH and CDR2 is LQKENI in the germline V gene. CDR3 protein: CASSTTGTTHEQYF. CDR3 coding DNA: TGTGCCAGCTCAACAACCGGGACAACCCACGAGCAGTACTTC.

The CDR3 loop is CASGRTSGGYNEQFF. DNA of the CDR3: TGTGCCAGCGGACGAACTAGCGGGGGTTACAATGAGCAGTTCTTC. V and J are TRBV7-2 and TRBJ2-1, with TRBD2 matching over 11 bases. J gave up 4 bases and V 8 bases, and 7 bases lay outside the gene matches. CDR3 size: 15 residues. Germline V CDR1 and CDR2: SGHTA, FQGNSA.

The chain links TRBV4-2 to TRBJ1-6, with no clear D. There are 14 residues in the CDR3. V was shortened by 4 bases and J by 5 bases, with 9 bases between the two germline ends. CDR1 is LGHNA and CDR2 is YNFKEQ in the germline V gene. For the CDR3, the DNA is TGTGCCAGCAGCCGGCCCGGGAATAATTCACCCCTCCACTTT. Its translation is CASSRPGNNSPLHF.

This clone was found once. This rearrangement joins TRBV5-1 to TRBJ2-7; tentatively, D is TRBD1 (5 bases). The CDR3 is 16 amino acids. V was clipped by 4 bases and J by 0 bases, with 17 bases between them. Germline CDR1 and CDR2: SGHRS and YFSETQ. CDR3 amino acids: CASSPGHGISSYEQYF. The CDR3 DNA reads as TGCGCCAGCAGCCCAGGACATGGAATTAGCTCCTACGAGCAGTACTTC.

The gene calls are TRBV7-2 and TRBJ1-5, with D perhaps matching TRBD1 (5 bases). The V end lost 1 base, the J end lost 6 bases, and 10 bases lay between the germline ends. CDR1 SGHTA and CDR2 FQGNSA come from the germline V gene. The CDR3 is 14 residues long. DNA for the CDR3: TGTGCCAGCAGCTTAGGGAGGGGCGGTCAGCCCCAGCATTTT. This encodes CASSLGRGGQPQHF.

V is TRBV6-1 and J is TRBJ2-7; TRBD2 matches at 9 bases. CDR3 size: 16 residues. Germline CDR1 is MNHNS and CDR2 is SASEGT. The V gene end was trimmed by 1 base and the J gene end by 5 bases; junction bases not matched to a gene: 9. CDR3 DNA sequence: TGTGCCAGCAGTGAAGGTTGGCGGGGGGGGTTCCACGAGCAGTACTTC. Protein: CASSEGWRGGFHEQYF.

V and J are TRBV28 and TRBJ1-1, with a possible D match to TRBD1 (5 bases). The germline V and J ends were trimmed by 6 bases and 4 bases, with 15 bases remaining between them. Germline loops: CDR1 MDHEN, CDR2 SYDVKM. The CDR3 spans 14 residues. The CDR3 protein is CASSPPGGGTEAFF. The CDR3 DNA follows: TGTGCCAGCAGCCCCCCCGGTGGGGGCACTGAAGCTTTCTTT.

This rearrangement joins TRBV28 to TRBJ1-2; 8 bases line up with TRBD1. The CDR3 has 14 residues. Germline CDR1 MDHEN, CDR2 SYDVKM. V lost 6 bases, J lost 5 bases, and 8 bases stayed unmatched. This chain's CDR3 is CASSHGQGRYGYTF. The CDR3 DNA is TGTGCCAGCAGCCACGGACAGGGCAGGTATGGCTACACCTTC.

V gene TRBV11-2 combines with J gene TRBJ2-3, with a possible D match to TRBD1 (6 bases). The CDR3 is 14 residues long. Germline V lookup: CDR1 SGHAT, CDR2 FQNNGV. V lost 5 bases and J 2 bases, leaving 11 bases between the germline ends. DNA of the CDR3: TGTGCCAGCAGCCTCCAGGGGATCACAGATACGCAGTATTTT. Translating it yields CASSLQGITDTQYF.

The V gene is TRBV30, the J gene TRBJ1-1; no reliable D call. The germline V gene has CDR1 GTSNPN and CDR2 SVGIG (reference sequence). The CDR3 runs to 12 residues. V lost 7 bases to trimming and J lost 4 bases, with 13 bases between them. The CDR3 loop reads CASQRFSTEAFF. The CDR3 DNA sequence: TGTGCCTCTCAGCGATTCTCCACTGAAGCTTTCTTT.

The rearrangement links TRBV9 to TRBJ2-3; D gene unclear. Germline loops: CDR1 SGDLS, CDR2 YYNGEE. CDR3 length: 15 residues. Trimming shortened V by 2 bases and J by 0 bases, and 10 bases separated the two germline ends. Written as DNA, the CDR3 is TGTGCCAGCAGCGTTTCTCCGATTAGCACAGATACGCAGTATTTT. It encodes CASSVSPISTDTQYF.

V is TRBV5-1 and J is TRBJ2-5, with 11 bases aligning to TRBD2. Germline CDR1 SGHRS, CDR2 YFSETQ. J lost 3 bases, V lost 4 bases, and 5 bases had no gene match. The CDR3 spans 15 residues. The CDR3 bases are TGCGCCAGCAGCCCGCCGACTAGCGGGGAAGAGACCCAGTACTTC. The encoded protein is CASSPPTSGEETQYF.

The rearrangement uses TRBV12-1 and TRBJ2-5; TRBD2, the table's D call, was not compared with the DNA. TRBV12-1 is a listed pseudogene. The CDR3 runs to 13 residues. CDR3 bases: TGTGCCGGGCCCCTGGGCGGGACGGAGACCCAGTACTTC. This codes for CAGPLGGTETQYF.

The CDR3 nucleotides are TGTGCCAGCAGTCTCAGCCCCAGGGTGTCCTACGAGCAGTACTTC. Amino acid sequence: CASSLSPRVSYEQYF. The chain is built from TRBV28 and TRBJ2-7, with D perhaps TRBD1 (5 bases). The V end was cut by 5 bases, the J end by 1 base, with 15 bases between. Germline assignment: CDR1 MDHEN and CDR2 SYDVKM. This CDR3 contains 15 residues.

The V and J genes are TRBV5-8 and TRBJ1-4; no definite D call. The ends were cut back, 4 bases at V and 1 base at J, with 17 bases in the middle. CDR1 is SGHTS and CDR2 is YDEGEE in the germline V gene. The CDR3 covers 17 residues. The CDR3 coding sequence is TGTGCCAGCAGCACCGGGGTGGGTGGTGGAACTAATGAAAAACTGTTTTTT. Its protein is CASSTGVGGGTNEKLFF.

This rearrangement joins TRBV4-1 to TRBJ2-3; no definite D call. The CDR3 has 14 amino acids. V lost 6 bases to trimming and J lost 0 bases, with 10 bases between them. Germline CDR1 reads MGHRA; CDR2 reads YSYEKL. CDR3 residues: CASSLTESTDTQYF. The CDR3 bases are TGCGCCAGCAGTCTTACAGAAAGCACAGATACGCAGTATTTT.

The rearrangement uses TRBV2 and TRBJ2-1; 7 nucleotides agree with TRBD2. The CDR3 is 13 amino acids. CDR1 is SNHLY, CDR2 FYNNEI, per germline. V was clipped by 8 bases and J by 4 bases; unmatched bases: 5. In DNA, the CDR3 is TGTGCCAGCCGGGACTACACTTACAATGAGCAGTTCTTC. This translates into CASRDYTYNEQFF. Using reference TRBV2 and TRBJ2-1 for the parts outside the CDR3, the full variable domain is EPEVTQTPSHQVTQMGQEVILRCVPISNHLYFYWYRQILGQKVEFLVSFYNNEISEKSEIFDDQFSVERPDGSNFTLKIRSTKLEDSAMYFCASRDYTYNEQFFGPGTRLTVL.

The chain joins TRBV5-4 to TRBJ2-2; D not certain. Looked up from germline, CDR1 is SGHNT and CDR2 is YYREEE (reference sequence). The V end was cut by 4 bases, the J end by 5 bases, with 9 bases between. The CDR3 contains 13 residues. The CDR3 loop is CASSLRATGELFF. In nucleotides, the CDR3 is TGTGCCAGCAGCCTCCGGGCGACCGGGGAGCTGTTTTTT.

The chain uses TRBV30 and TRBJ2-5; unclear D gene. There are 11 residues in the CDR3. Germline assignment: CDR1 GTSNPN and CDR2 SVGIG (reference sequence). V lost 0 bases, J lost 5 bases, and 4 bases lay in between. Here the CDR3 DNA reads TGTGCCTGGAGTGTATCGGAGACCCAGTACTTC. Its translation: CAWSVSETQYF.

The V call is TRBV5-1, the J call TRBJ2-3, with TRBD1 identical over 8 bases. V dropped 4 bases and J dropped 2; count of bases not matched to a gene: 3. The CDR3 extends over 14 amino acids. From germline, CDR1 is SGHRS and CDR2 YFSETQ. The CDR3 protein is CASSTGQVTDTQYF. As DNA, the CDR3 is TGCGCCAGCAGCACGGGACAGGTCACAGATACGCAGTATTTT.

This rearrangement joins TRBV16 to TRBJ2-5, with D hard to call. The germline V and J ends were trimmed by 6 bases and 3 bases, with 14 bases remaining between them. The V gene's germline CDR1 is KGHSY and CDR2 FQNENV. The CDR3 has 14 amino acids. This chain's CDR3 is CASRPLSNKETQYF. The CDR3 coding sequence is TGTGCCAGCAGACCTTTATCAAACAAAGAGACCCAGTACTTC.

The chain links TRBV15 to TRBJ1-6; 8 bases line up with TRBD1. The junction had 4 bases not matched to a gene; V was cut back by 2 bases and J by 4 bases. CDR1 LNHNV and CDR2 YYDKDF come from the germline V gene (reference sequence). This CDR3 has 16 amino acids. CDR3 bases: TGTGCCACCAGCAGAACTGGGACAGGTTATAATTCACCCCTCCACTTT. It translates to CATSRTGTGYNSPLHF.

Here the CDR3 DNA reads TGCGCCAGCAGCCAAGCTGGGACAGGTTTCCATGAGCAGTTCTTC. Its translation: CASSQAGTGFHEQFF. The V gene is TRBV4-3, the J gene TRBJ2-1; TRBD1 agrees at 8 bases. Per the germline V gene, CDR1 is LGHNA and CDR2 is YSLEER. The CDR3 runs to 15 residues. The V segment lost 1 base and the J segment 8 bases; nucleotides outside the gene matches: 7.

This clone was picked up one time. The genes are TRBV28 and TRBJ2-7, with 7 bases aligning to TRBD2. The CDR3 spans 13 residues. V lost 5 bases to trimming and J lost 3 bases; unmatched junction nucleotides: 4. Germline V gives CDR1 MDHEN, CDR2 SYDVKM. The CDR3 spells CASSQTSVYEQYF. The CDR3 DNA reads as TGTGCCAGCAGTCAAACTAGCGTCTACGAGCAGTACTTC.

The V gene is TRBV6-6, the J gene TRBJ2-2, with D possibly being TRBD1 (5 bases). V shed 7 bases and J shed 0 bases, with 12 bases lying between them. The CDR3 spans 15 residues. Germline V gene data show CDR1 as MNHNY and CDR2 as SVGAGI (reference sequence). The CDR3 sequence: CASTLDMSNTGELFF. The CDR3 DNA is TGTGCCAGCACCTTGGACATGTCGAACACCGGGGAGCTGTTTTTT.

This clone appeared a few times. The V and J genes are TRBV6-5 and TRBJ1-5; TRBD1 is a possible D gene (5 bases). Per the germline V gene, CDR1 is MNHEY and CDR2 is SVGAGI. The V end was cut by 8 bases, the J end by 4 bases, with 12 bases between. The CDR3 loop spans 13 amino acids. CDR3 protein: CASATRENQPQHF. CDR3 sequence (DNA): TGTGCCAGCGCCACCAGGGAAAATCAGCCCCAGCATTTT.